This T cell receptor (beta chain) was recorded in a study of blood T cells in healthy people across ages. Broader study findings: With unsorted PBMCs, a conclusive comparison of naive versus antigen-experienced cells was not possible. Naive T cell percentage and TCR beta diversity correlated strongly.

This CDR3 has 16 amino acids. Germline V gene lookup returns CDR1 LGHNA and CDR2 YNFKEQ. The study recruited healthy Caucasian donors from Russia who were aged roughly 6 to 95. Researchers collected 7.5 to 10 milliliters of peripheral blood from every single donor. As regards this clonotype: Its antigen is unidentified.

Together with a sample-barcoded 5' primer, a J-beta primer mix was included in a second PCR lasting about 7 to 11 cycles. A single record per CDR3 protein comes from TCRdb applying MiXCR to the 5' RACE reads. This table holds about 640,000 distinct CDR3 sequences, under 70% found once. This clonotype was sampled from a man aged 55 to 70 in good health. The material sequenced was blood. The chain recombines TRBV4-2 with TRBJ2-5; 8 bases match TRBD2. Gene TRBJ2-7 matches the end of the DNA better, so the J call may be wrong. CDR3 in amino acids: CASSPHTSGSSYEQYF. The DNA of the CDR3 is TGTGCCAGCAGCCCGCATACTAGCGGTAGCTCCTACGAGCAGTACTTC.